The present T cell receptor beta chain was sequenced within a study of blood T cells in healthy people across ages. Germline CDR1 is LGHDT and CDR2 is YNNKEL (reference sequence). CDR3 size: 13 residues. The V end lost 3 bases, the J end lost 4 bases, and 9 bases lay between the germline ends. Every sample gave at least 5.5 micrograms of total RNA when it was extracted. This clonotype was found once. A second 7 to 11 cycle PCR used barcoded and J-beta primers. TCRdb called the 5' RACE reads again in MiXCR, with one record for every CDR3 protein. Of some 780,000 distinct CDR3 sequences detected, more than 50% appear once; the ten largest clones hold 25% to 30%.

V is TRBV3-1 and J is TRBJ1-2, with D uncertain. The clonotype was recovered from a man aged 40-49 years in good health. Sequenced input: blood. The CDR3, as DNA: TGTGCCAGCAGCCACGGCGCCCGCTATGGCTACACCTTC. It codes for CASSHGARYGYTF.